This T cell receptor (beta chain) was obtained from a study of T cells in Graves' hyperthyroidism and ophthalmopathy. Study results and limitations: A model built on 13 V-J features separated ophthalmopathy from stable hyperthyroidism.

Patients showing uncontrolled infection, other autoimmune disease, pregnancy or lactation were ineligible. Regions amplified from RNA transcripts were the TCR beta CDR3 regions. The HTBI primer set drove a first-round RT-PCR of the TCR CDR3. MiXCR, applied by TCRdb to the multiplex PCR reads, yields one record per CDR3 protein. Of approximately 640,000 distinct CDR3 sequences detected, 17% appear once; the ten largest clones hold 15%. As for this clonotype: Its target is not known.

The specimen was blood. This sequence originates from a man aged 50 to 60 with Graves' hyperthyroidism.

CDR3 sequence reads: CASSFADEQFF. CDR3 nucleotides: TGTGCCAGCAGCTTTGCCGATGAGCAGTTCTTC. This sequence joins TRBV5-4 and TRBJ2-1; D gene uncertain. This CDR3 comprises 11 residues. Trimming pared 2 bases from V and 8 bases from J, leaving 5 bases between. Looked up from germline, CDR1 is SGHNT and CDR2 is YYREEE (reference sequence).